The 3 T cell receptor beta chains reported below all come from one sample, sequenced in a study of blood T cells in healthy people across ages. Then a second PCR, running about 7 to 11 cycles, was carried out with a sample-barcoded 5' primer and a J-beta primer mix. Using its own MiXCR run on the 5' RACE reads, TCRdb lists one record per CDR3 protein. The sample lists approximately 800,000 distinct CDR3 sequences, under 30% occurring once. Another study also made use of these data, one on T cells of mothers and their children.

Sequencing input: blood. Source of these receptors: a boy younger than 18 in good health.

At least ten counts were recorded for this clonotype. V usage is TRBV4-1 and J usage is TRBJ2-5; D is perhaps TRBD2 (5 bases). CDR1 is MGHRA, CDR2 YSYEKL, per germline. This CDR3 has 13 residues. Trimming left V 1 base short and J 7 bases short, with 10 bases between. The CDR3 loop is CASSQAPGGTQYF. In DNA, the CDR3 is TGCGCCAGCAGCCAAGCCCCCGGAGGGACCCAGTACTTC.

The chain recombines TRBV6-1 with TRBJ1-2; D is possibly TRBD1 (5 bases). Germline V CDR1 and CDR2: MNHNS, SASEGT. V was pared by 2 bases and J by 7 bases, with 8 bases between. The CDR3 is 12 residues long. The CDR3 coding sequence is TGTGCCAGCAGTGAAATAGGGACTGGCTACACCTTC. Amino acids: CASSEIGTGYTF.

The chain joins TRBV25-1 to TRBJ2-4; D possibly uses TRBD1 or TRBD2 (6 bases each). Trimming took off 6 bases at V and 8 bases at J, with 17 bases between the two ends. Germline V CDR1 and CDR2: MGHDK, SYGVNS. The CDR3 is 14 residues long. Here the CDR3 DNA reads TGTGCCAGCAGCCCTCGGGGGCCGAGGGACATTCAGTACTTC. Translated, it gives CASSPRGPRDIQYF. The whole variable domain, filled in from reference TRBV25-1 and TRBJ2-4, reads EADIYQTPRYLVIGTGKKITLECSQTMGHDKMYWYQQDPGMELHLIHYSYGVNSTEKGDLSSESTVSRIRTEHFPLTLESARPSHTSQYLCASSPRGPRDIQYFGAGTRLSVL.